This TCR beta chain was found in a study of OX40 agonist ivuxolimab in advanced cancers. Study findings and constraints: Expanded clones tended on average to be more numerous among CD8+ T cells than CD4+. CD4+ and CD8+ T cells in blood underwent clonal expansion by week 6 at 0.1 to 3.0 mg/kg.

The germline V gene encodes CDR1 SGHTA and CDR2 FQGNSA. Trimming took off 4 bases at V and 3 bases at J, with 16 bases between the two ends. The length of the CDR3 is 15 residues. Libraries were prepared by immunoSEQ multiplex PCR; TCRdb keeps only in-frame clonotypes and omits some of them. The sample includes around 50,000 clones, 88% seen only once; the top ten take roughly 3%. Details on this clone: The antigen is not known.

The sequence derives from an adult with an advanced solid tumor such as melanoma, head and neck, liver or kidney cancer. Source: CD4+ or CD8+ T cells sorted from blood, taken in a trial of the OX40 agonist ivuxolimab. The chain links TRBV7-2 to TRBJ2-7; D gene unclear. This chain's CDR3 is CASSSGPGVGYEQYF. The DNA for the CDR3 is TGTGCCAGCAGCTCCGGGCCTGGGGTGGGCTACGAGCAGTACTTC. Using reference TRBV7-2 and TRBJ2-7 for the parts outside the CDR3, the full variable domain is GAGVSQSPSNKVTEKGKDVELRCDPISGHTALYWYRQSLGQGLEFLIYFQGNSAPDKSGLPSDRFSAERTGGSVSTLTIQRTQQEDSAVYLCASSSGPGVGYEQYFGPGTRLTVT.